These 18 T cell receptor beta chains came from one sample sequenced in a study of a mutant IDH1 vaccine in newly diagnosed glioma. The time point was: week 47, end of study. Each vaccine dose was 300 ug of mutant IDH1 20-mer peptide, with topical imiquimod. Antigens of these TCRs are unknown. Clones were read by immunoSEQ multiplex PCR, and TCRdb kept only the in-frame ones, dropping some. The sample contains tens of thousands of clones, 84% of which appear only once. Here the sequenced sample was PBMCs, taken from a glioma patient whose treatment included an IDH1 peptide vaccine. The receptor set was obtained from a young woman with glioma. Some clones in this sample may be carry-over from other donors' samples.

The J gene is TRBJ2-5, the V gene TRBV30; D unclear. The germline V and J ends were trimmed by 3 bases and 4 bases, with 3 bases remaining between them. The CDR3 has 10 residues. Germline V gene data show CDR1 as GTSNPN and CDR2 as SVGIG (reference sequence). Here the CDR3 reads CAWSLETQYF. In nucleotides, the CDR3 is TGTGCCTGGAGCCTAGAGACCCAGTACTTC.

This chain joins TRBV6-5 and TRBJ2-3; 7 nucleotides agree with TRBD1. Germline V CDR1 and CDR2: MNHEY, SVGAGI. J lost 2 bases, V lost 7 bases, and 6 bases had no gene match. This CDR3 comprises 14 residues. The chain's CDR3 is CASTEGANTDTQYF. Here the CDR3 DNA reads TGTGCCAGCACCGAGGGGGCTAACACAGATACGCAGTATTTT.

Here the CDR3 reads CASSFLSPNEKLFF. Written as DNA, the CDR3 is TGTGCCAGCAGTTTTCTGAGCCCTAATGAAAAACTGTTTTTT. The rearrangement links TRBV27 to TRBJ1-4, with no clear D. The germline V gene encodes CDR1 MNHEY and CDR2 SMNVEV (reference sequence). Trimming pared 3 bases from V and 3 bases from J, leaving 8 bases between. The CDR3 totals 14 residues.

The J gene is TRBJ1-1, the V gene TRBV4-1, with TRBD1 matching 8 bases. The V gene end was trimmed by 0 bases and the J gene end by 4 bases; junction bases not matched to a gene: 4. This CDR3 contains 15 residues. Germline V CDR1 and CDR2: MGHRA, YSYEKL. CDR3 sequence (DNA): TGCGCCAGCAGCCAAGATGGCACAGGGGGCACTGAAGCTTTCTTT. It yields the protein CASSQDGTGGTEAFF.

The chain joins TRBV27 to TRBJ1-1; perhaps TRBD1 as D (5 bases). Trimming took 6 bases from V and 6 from J, leaving 14 bases between them. The length of the CDR3 is 13 residues. Germline V gives CDR1 MNHEY, CDR2 SMNVEV (reference sequence). The chain's CDR3 is CASRRPGVAEAFF. The CDR3 DNA is TGTGCCAGCAGGAGGCCGGGGGTCGCTGAAGCTTTCTTT.

This rearrangement joins TRBV5-4 to TRBJ2-3; no definite D call. This CDR3 has 15 amino acids. Trimming stripped 0 bases from V and 0 bases from J, with 8 bases between. CDR1 is SGHNT, CDR2 YYREEE, per germline (reference sequence). CDR3 sequence: CASSLEALSTDTQYF. The CDR3, as DNA: TGTGCCAGCAGCTTGGAGGCGTTAAGCACAGATACGCAGTATTTT.

The rearrangement links TRBV4-1 to TRBJ2-5; weak D call: TRBD2 (7 bases). The V end lost 0 bases, the J end lost 5 bases, and 13 bases lay between the germline ends. This CDR3 is built from 15 residues. Germline-derived CDR1 and CDR2 are MGHRA and YSYEKL. The CDR3 here is CASSQEGGGHETQYF. In DNA, the CDR3 is TGCGCCAGCAGCCAAGAGGGAGGGGGGCATGAGACCCAGTACTTC.

This chain links TRBV6-5 with TRBJ2-7; TRBD1 agrees at 12 bases. The CDR3 has 15 amino acids. Germline-derived CDR1 and CDR2 are MNHEY and SVGAGI. Germline trimming cut 6 bases from V and 2 bases from J; bases unmatched to any gene: 5. CDR3 in amino acids: CASSRGQGATYEQYF. The CDR3 bases are TGTGCCAGCAGCAGGGGACAGGGGGCAACCTACGAGCAGTACTTC.

For the CDR3, the DNA is TGTGCCAGCAGTTTCAGACAGGAGTATGGCTACACCTTC. Encoded protein: CASSFRQEYGYTF. The chain is built from TRBV27 and TRBJ1-2, with D perhaps TRBD1 (6 bases). V shed 3 bases and J shed 5 bases, with 10 bases lying between them. The CDR3 runs to 13 residues. CDR1 and CDR2 (germline): MNHEY, SMNVEV (reference sequence).

This clone was found a few times. CDR3 in amino acids: CAWSVQTGGEKLFF. The DNA of the CDR3 is TGTGCCTGGAGTGTACAGACAGGGGGGGAAAAACTGTTTTTT. The V gene is TRBV30, the J gene TRBJ1-4; 9 nucleotides match TRBD1. The CDR3 runs 14 residues. Looked up from germline, CDR1 is GTSNPN and CDR2 is SVGIG (reference sequence). The V gene end was trimmed by 0 bases and the J gene end by 8 bases; junction bases not matched to a gene: 4. Full variable domain (remainder filled in from reference TRBV30 and TRBJ1-4): SQTIHQWPATLVQPVGSPLSLECTVEGTSNPNLYWYRQAAGRGLQLLFYSVGIGQISSEVPQNLSASRPQDRQFILSSKKLLLSDSGFYLCAWSVQTGGEKLFFGSGTQLSVL.

CDR3 DNA: TGTGCCAGCAGTAGCGGGGTCAGGAAGACCCAGTACTTC. Translated: CASSSGVRKTQYF. The V and J genes are TRBV11-2 and TRBJ2-5; TRBD2 matches at 8 bases. V was clipped by 6 bases and J by 6 bases; unmatched bases: 6. This CDR3 is built from 13 residues. Germline-derived CDR1 and CDR2 are SGHAT and FQNNGV.

The chain links TRBV2 to TRBJ2-1, with TRBD2 as a possible D gene (6 bases). The V end was cut by 3 bases, the J end by 15 bases, with 12 bases between. This CDR3 is 11 amino acids long. Looked up from germline, CDR1 is SNHLY and CDR2 is FYNNEI. The CDR3 DNA reads as TGTGCCAGCAGTGAGGGGGGAGTGGCGTTCTTC. It is translated as CASSEGGVAFF.

In its sample, this clone is medium-sized. The genes are TRBV6-5 and TRBJ1-4; no reliable D call. Looked up from germline, CDR1 is MNHEY and CDR2 is SVGAGI. V lost 4 bases to trimming and J lost 0 bases, with 9 bases between them. CDR3 length: 15 residues. Here the CDR3 DNA reads TGTGCCAGCAGTTTGAGGAGATCAACTAATGAAAAACTGTTTTTT. As protein: CASSLRRSTNEKLFF.

The chain combines TRBV7-6 with TRBJ1-4; D might be TRBD1 (5 bases). Trimming stripped 8 bases from V and 8 bases from J, with 9 bases between. CDR3 length: 11 residues. Per germline, CDR1 SGHVS and CDR2 FNYEAQ. CDR3 in DNA: TGTGCCAGCGGGGGGTTCGAAAAACTGTTTTTT. It translates to CASGGFEKLFF. Supplemented by reference TRBV7-6 and TRBJ1-4, the full variable domain reads GAGVSQSPRYKVTKRGQDVALRCDPISGHVSLYWYRQALGQGPEFLTYFNYEAQQDKSGLPNDRFSAERPEGSISTLTIQRTEQRDSAMYRCASGGFEKLFFGSGTQLSVL.

This chain connects TRBV6-1 to TRBJ2-3, with D maybe TRBD2 (5 bases). V was trimmed by 1 base and J by 6 bases, leaving 14 bases between them. This CDR3 has 15 amino acids. The germline V gene encodes CDR1 MNHNS and CDR2 SASEGT. The CDR3 loop is CASSEGSDLRDTQYF. The CDR3 coding sequence is TGTGCCAGCAGTGAAGGTAGCGACCTGCGGGATACGCAGTATTTT.

The V and J genes are TRBV7-9 and TRBJ2-7; 9 nucleotides align to TRBD1. With 8 bases clipped from V and 6 bases from J, the junction kept 11 bases outside the gene matches. CDR3 length equals 14 residues. The germline V gene encodes CDR1 SEHNR and CDR2 FQNEAQ (reference sequence). CDR3 DNA: TGTGCCAGCCGTTCGGGACAGGGAAGGAGCGAGCAGTACTTC. It yields the protein CASRSGQGRSEQYF. Full variable domain (rest looked up from reference TRBV7-9 and TRBJ2-7): DTGVSQNPRHKITKRGQNVTFRCDPISEHNRLYWYRQTLGQGPEFLTYFQNEAQLEKSRLLSDRFSAERPKGSFSTLEIQRTEQGDSAMYLCASRSGQGRSEQYFGPGTRLTVT.

About this clone itself: Other DNA sequences in the same sample also yield this CDR3. The chain is built from TRBV7-9 and TRBJ2-7; D gene uncertain. V was cut by 5 bases and J by 3 bases, with 5 bases left in between. The CDR3 extends over 11 amino acids. CDR1 SEHNR and CDR2 FQNEAQ come from the germline V gene (reference sequence). The CDR3 DNA follows: TGTGCCAGCAGCCTCAGCTACGAGCAGTACTTC. Translated: CASSLSYEQYF.

This clone was counted once. The chain is built from TRBV29-1 and TRBJ2-7; D is uncertain. The CDR3 is 12 amino acids. Looked up from germline, CDR1 is SQVTM and CDR2 is ANQGSEA. The V end was cut by 4 bases, the J end by 3 bases, with 10 bases between. The CDR3 region is CSVVLGYYEQYF. CDR3 nucleotide sequence: TGCAGCGTTGTTTTGGGTTACTACGAGCAGTACTTC.